The clone carrying this TCR beta chain was observed many times. The CDR3 covers 11 residues. V shed 3 bases and J shed 8 bases, with 7 bases lying between them. Germline assignment: CDR1 GTSNPN and CDR2 SVGIG (reference sequence). The record originates from a study of T cells in Graves' hyperthyroidism and ophthalmopathy. Amplification of TCR beta CDR3 regions used RNA as the template. Carried out on the TCR CDR3, a first-round RT-PCR used the HTBI primer set. Each CDR3 protein is one row after TCRdb ran MiXCR on the multiplex PCR reads. The sample lists over 500,000 distinct CDR3 sequences; roughly 18% were seen once. Uncontrolled infection, other autoimmune disease, pregnancy and lactation each barred patients from inclusion. PBMCs were collected from a roughly 10 ml volume of fresh peripheral blood.

The sample taken for sequencing was blood. The chain combines TRBV30 with TRBJ1-4; no definite D call. The receptor was isolated from a woman aged 18 to 35 with Graves' ophthalmopathy. The CDR3 is CAWSLSEKLFF. In DNA, the CDR3 is TGTGCCTGGAGCCTATCCGAAAAACTGTTTTTT.